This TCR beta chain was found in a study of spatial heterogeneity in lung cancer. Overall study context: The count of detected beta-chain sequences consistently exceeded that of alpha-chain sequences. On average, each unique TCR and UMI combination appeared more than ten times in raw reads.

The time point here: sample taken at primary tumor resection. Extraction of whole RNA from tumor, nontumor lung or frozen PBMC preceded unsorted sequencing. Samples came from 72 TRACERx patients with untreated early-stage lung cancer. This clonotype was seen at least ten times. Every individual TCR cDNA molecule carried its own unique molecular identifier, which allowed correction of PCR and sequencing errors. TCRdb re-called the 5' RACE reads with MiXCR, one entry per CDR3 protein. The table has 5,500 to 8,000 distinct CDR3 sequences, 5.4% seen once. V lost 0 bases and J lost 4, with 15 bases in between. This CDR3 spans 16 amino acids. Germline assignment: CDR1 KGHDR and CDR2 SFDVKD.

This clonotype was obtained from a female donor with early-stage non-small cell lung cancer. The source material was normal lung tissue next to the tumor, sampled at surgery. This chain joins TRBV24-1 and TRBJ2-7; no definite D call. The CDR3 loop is CATSDLLPGGRYEQYF. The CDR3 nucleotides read TGTGCCACCAGTGATTTGCTTCCAGGCGGTCGGTACGAGCAGTACTTC.